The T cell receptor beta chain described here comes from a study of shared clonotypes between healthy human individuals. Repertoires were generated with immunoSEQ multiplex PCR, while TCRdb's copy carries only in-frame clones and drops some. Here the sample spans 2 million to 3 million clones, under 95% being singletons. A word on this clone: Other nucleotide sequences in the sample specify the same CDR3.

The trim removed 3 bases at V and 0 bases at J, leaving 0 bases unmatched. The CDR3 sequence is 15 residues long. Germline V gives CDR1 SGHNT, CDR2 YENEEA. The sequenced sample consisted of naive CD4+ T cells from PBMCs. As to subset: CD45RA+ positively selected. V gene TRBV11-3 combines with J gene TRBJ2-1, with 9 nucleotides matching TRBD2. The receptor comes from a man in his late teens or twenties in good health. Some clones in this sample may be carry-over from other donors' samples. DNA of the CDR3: TGTGCCAGCAGCTTTAGCGGGGGCTCCTACAATGAGCAGTTCTTC. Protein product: CASSFSGGSYNEQFF.